This T cell receptor (beta chain) originates from a study of beta chain features in type 1 diabetes. Broader study findings: In these data, an HLA type influence on TCRB rearrangement remained unresolved.

Expressed TCRB transcripts were sequenced because the entire RNA isolate underwent reverse transcription. Sequencing was performed with immunoSEQ multiplex PCR; in TCRdb, only in-frame clones are kept and a portion is missing. The sample yields about 220,000 clones, roughly 10% seen once. This clone has more than one count but fewer than ten. The antigen is unknown. The sequence was collected from a young man in good health. The source material was central memory CD4+ T cells from blood.

In nucleotides, the CDR3 is TGTGCCTGGAGCCCGGGACTGACTACCTACGAGCAGTACTTC. The encoded protein is CAWSPGLTTYEQYF. The rearrangement joins TRBV30 to TRBJ2-7, with a possible D match to TRBD2 (6 bases). Germline CDR1 is GTSNPN and CDR2 is SVGIG (reference sequence). Deletions cut 3 bases from V and 2 bases from J, with 14 bases between. The CDR3 is made up of 14 amino acids.